This T cell receptor (beta chain) was recovered during a study of cytomegalovirus exposure and HLA in healthy donors. CDR1 and CDR2 from the germline V gene are SNHLY and FYNNEI. The length of the CDR3 is 15 residues. The V and J ends lost 6 bases and 0 bases, in that order; junction bases with no gene match: 4. Study-wide results and caveats: Most TCR beta V segments were productive about 87% or about 30% of the time in an earlier analysis.

This PCR relied on a set of 60 Vbeta primers and 13 Jbeta primers. Clones were read by immunoSEQ multiplex PCR, and TCRdb kept only the in-frame ones, dropping some. The table for this sample gives approximately 190,000 clones. Points on this clone: Its antigen is unidentified.

The rearrangement joins TRBV2 to TRBJ2-7, with 11 bases fitting TRBD2. Sequenced input: PBMCs. This TCR was recovered from a boy aged 5-17 years in good health and CMV-seronegative. CDR3 residues: CASRTSGTSSYEQYF. DNA of the CDR3: TGTGCCAGCAGGACTAGCGGGACCAGCTCCTACGAGCAGTACTTC.